The following is a T cell receptor (beta chain) sequence with its context. This clonotype occurred many times. The antigen this receptor binds is unknown. No quality values exist for individual bases; no much larger clone is one base distant. This specimen comes from a study of prognosis after radiotherapy for stage I lung cancer (dated by TCRdb to 2020 to 2022). The study in broad terms: Between April 2018 and January 2019, about 19 stage I NSCLC patients were enrolled in Nanjing, China. Using image-guided IMRT or VMAT, SBRT was delivered in 3 to 5 fractions at a biologically effective dose of at least 100 Gy. Ages in the cohort of 13 men and 6 women ranged from roughly 53 to 84 years, with a median of 74. On tumor histology, 11 to 13 patients had adenocarcinoma and roughly 7 had squamous cell carcinoma. For each of the 20 or so patients, one blood sample was taken before SBRT and one after, so the study sequenced some 38 samples in total. Every patient was regarded as medically inoperable, because of comorbidities in about 12 cases and refusal of surgery in seven or eight cases. Distant metastases were developed by four of the 19 patients after SBRT, at a median of 7 months, whereas no significant progression was observed in the other 15 patients. Fourteen of the patients were found to have newly diagnosed primary stage I lung tumors, and a few were living with oligometastatic NSCLC after surgical resection of the primary tumor. Peripheral blood TCR beta repertoires were profiled in stage I NSCLC patients before and after stereotactic body radiotherapy, and the repertoires were related to distant failure. Concurrent therapy was not administered to any patient alongside SBRT.

The TCR beta CDR3 region was amplified from genomic DNA by two rounds of multiplex PCR. The first PCR round used primers specific to each TRBV and TRBJ gene, and the primer sequences were filed in Chinese patent CN105087789A. Universal primers were used in the second round of PCR. The Roche High Pure PCR Template Preparation Kit was used to extract genomic DNA from frozen PBMCs. An Illumina HiSeq 3000 was used to sequence the libraries paired-end with 151 bp reads. On the study's bioinformatics: CutAdapt was used to remove raw reads lacking the multiplex PCR primer sequences. PEAR was used to merge high-quality paired reads into contigs. MiXCR assigned TRB V, D and J gene segments to each contig by aligning to reference sequences. To remove sequencing errors, CDR3 sequences were clustered according to base quality and sequence similarity. Shannon entropy normalized by the natural log of productive TCR sequence number was used as the measure of diversity. One minus Shannon entropy divided by the natural log of the number of unique clonotypes was used as the definition of clonality. Using the Youden index from ROC curves, the researchers picked the repertoire-metric cut-offs for progression-free survival, and all analyses were carried out in R 3.5.3. TCRdb reworked the public reads: Q25 trimming with fastp, MiXCR clone assembly, productive beta chains retained. Merged by CDR3 protein, the rows form single entries marked with the most common genes and DNA. These V and J calls rely on TCRdb rather than the paper's analysis. A total of about 15,000 distinct CDR3 sequences appear in this sample, over 15% of them only once. The top ten hold less than 50% of the sample.

All patients had node-negative disease on CT and PET/CT, and none had a history of other malignancies or had previously received chemotherapy or radiotherapy. At each of two time points, approximately 6.6 milliliters of peripheral venous blood were collected in EDTA tubes. Ficoll-Paque Plus density-gradient centrifugation was used to isolate PBMCs. Right after collection, samples were kept at -80 degrees C until analysis. Overall results and qualifications from the work: Post-SBRT Shannon entropy and its change from baseline were lower in patients who developed distant metastases; baseline Shannon entropy was not associated with metastases. The study was limited by its small cohort and short follow-up, and the findings require independent validation. Unique TCR clone counts fell after SBRT (median 10,088 before versus roughly 7,200 after; Wilcoxon paired P=0.011). No determination of tumor specificity was made for expanded TCR clones. Differences by metastasis status were reportedly seen in TRBV and TRBJ usage frequencies, involving two V genes at baseline and, after SBRT, 9 or 10 V genes and two J genes. All reported P values were unadjusted for multiple comparisons.

Inclusive of the bounding cysteine and phenylalanine, the CDR3 is 15 residues long. This entry keeps only the CDR3 DNA: 45 bases, framed from base 1. The germline V and J ends show losses of 1 base and 5 bases respectively, and no gene match explains 3 bases of the junction. Reading the germline V gene gives CDR1 MGHRA and CDR2 YSYEKL. The chain is encoded by TRBV4-1 joined to TRBJ1-4; 8 of the junction bases match TRBD1. Sample: PBMCs, taken before or after stereotactic body radiation therapy (not recorded which). This receptor was obtained from a donor aged 50 or older with non-small cell lung cancer. The DNA sequence follows: TGCGCCAGCAGCCAAGTGGCAGGGGGCAATGAAAAACTGTTTTTT. Translated, it gives CASSQVAGGNEKLFF.